This T cell receptor beta chain was identified in a study of blood T cell repertoires in COVID-19. Looking at the study overall: Collection of acute and convalescent COVID-19 samples took place in the United States, Italy and Spain. From T cells, B-cell-depleted T cells, or PBMCs came the material, which was cDNA or gDNA.

In the study's own analysis: Amplification of reference gene primers was used by the study to estimate nucleated cell counts. Method: immunoSEQ multiplex PCR; TCRdb's copy keeps in-frame clones and lacks some. V and J calls plus clone size are reproduced from that table; the DNA served to infer D and trimming. The table records roughly 69,000 clones, approximately 79% of them present only once. V gave up 1 base and J gave up 4 bases; unmatched junction bases: 7. The CDR3 is 17 residues long. Germline CDR1 MDHEN, CDR2 SYDVKM. The chain links TRBV28 to TRBJ2-7; 13 bases map to TRBD2. This TCR derives from a human donor in a cohort sampled during active COVID-19. Sample: peripheral blood. The CDR3, as DNA: TGTGCCAGCAGTTTATCCCCTCCGGGACTAGCGGGATACGAGCAGTACTTC. It specifies CASSLSPPGLAGYEQYF.